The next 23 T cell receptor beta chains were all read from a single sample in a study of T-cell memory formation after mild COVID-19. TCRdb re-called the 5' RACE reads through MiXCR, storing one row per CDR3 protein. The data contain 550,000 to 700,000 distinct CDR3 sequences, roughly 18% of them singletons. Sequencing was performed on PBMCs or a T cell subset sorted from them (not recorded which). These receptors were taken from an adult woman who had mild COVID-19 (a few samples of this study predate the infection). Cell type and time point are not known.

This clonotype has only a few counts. CDR3 DNA sequence: TGTGCCAGCAGCGTCACAGTCTCTGGGGCCAACGTCCTGACTTTC. It codes for CASSVTVSGANVLTF. The gene calls are TRBV9 and TRBJ2-6; D is undetermined. The germline V gene encodes CDR1 SGDLS and CDR2 YYNGEE. V lost 2 bases and J lost 0, with 6 bases in between. The CDR3 contains 15 residues.

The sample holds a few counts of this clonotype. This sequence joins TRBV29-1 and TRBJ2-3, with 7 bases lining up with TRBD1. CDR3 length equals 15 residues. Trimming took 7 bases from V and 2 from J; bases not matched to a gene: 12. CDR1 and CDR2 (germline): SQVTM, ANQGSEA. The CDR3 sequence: CSAGAGTAFTDTQYF. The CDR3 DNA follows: TGCAGCGCAGGCGCCGGGACAGCCTTCACAGATACGCAGTATTTT.

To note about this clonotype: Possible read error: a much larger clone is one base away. In DNA, the CDR3 is TGTGGCACCTCGAGATCGGGGTTATCAGATACGCAGTATTTT. It translates to CGTSRSGLSDTQYF. The chain uses TRBV12-3 or TRBV12-4 and TRBJ2-3; possible D gene TRBD2, 5 bases. This CDR3 is built from 14 residues.

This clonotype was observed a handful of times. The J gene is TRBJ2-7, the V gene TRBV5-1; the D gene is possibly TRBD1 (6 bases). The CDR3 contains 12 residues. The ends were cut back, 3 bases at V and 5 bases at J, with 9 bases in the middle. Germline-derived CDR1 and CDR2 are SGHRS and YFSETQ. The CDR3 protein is CASSWDTNEQYF. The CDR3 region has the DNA TGCGCCAGCAGCTGGGACACAAACGAGCAGTACTTC.

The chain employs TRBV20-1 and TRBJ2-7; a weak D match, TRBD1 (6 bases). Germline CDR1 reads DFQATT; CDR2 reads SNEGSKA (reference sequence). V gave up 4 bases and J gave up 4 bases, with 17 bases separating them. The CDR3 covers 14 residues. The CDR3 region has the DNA TGCAGTGCTACGGGCAGGGGTCGGGGTTACGAGCAGTACTTC. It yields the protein CSATGRGRGYEQYF.

CDR3 sequence: CASSFLTPGETQYF. Here the CDR3 DNA reads TGTGCCAGCAGCTTCTTAACTCCGGGGGAGACCCAGTACTTC. The chain combines TRBV6-6 with TRBJ2-5; D may be TRBD2 (5 bases). The V gene lost 6 bases and the J gene lost 5 bases, with 16 bases spanning the gap. Germline CDR1 is MNHNY and CDR2 is SVGAGI (reference sequence). CDR3 length: 14 residues.

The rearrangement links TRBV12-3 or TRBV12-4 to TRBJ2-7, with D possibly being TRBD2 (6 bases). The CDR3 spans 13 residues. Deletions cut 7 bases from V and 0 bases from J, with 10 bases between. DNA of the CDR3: TGTGCCAGCACTCTGGGGGGCTCCTACGAGCAGTACTTC. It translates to CASTLGGSYEQYF.

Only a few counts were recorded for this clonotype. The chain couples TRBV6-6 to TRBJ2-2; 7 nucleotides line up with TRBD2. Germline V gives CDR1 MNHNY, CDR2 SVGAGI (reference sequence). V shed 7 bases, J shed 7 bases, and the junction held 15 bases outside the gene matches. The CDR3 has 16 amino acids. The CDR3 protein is CASIDAGAPGSGELFF. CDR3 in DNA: TGTGCCAGCATTGACGCGGGAGCGCCGGGGAGCGGGGAGCTGTTTTTT.

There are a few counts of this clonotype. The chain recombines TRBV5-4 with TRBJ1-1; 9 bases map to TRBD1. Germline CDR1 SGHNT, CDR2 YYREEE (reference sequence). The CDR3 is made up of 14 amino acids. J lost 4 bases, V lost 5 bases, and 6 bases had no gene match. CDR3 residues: CASRAGQGSTEAFF. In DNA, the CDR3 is TGTGCCAGCAGGGCCGGACAGGGGTCCACTGAAGCTTTCTTT.

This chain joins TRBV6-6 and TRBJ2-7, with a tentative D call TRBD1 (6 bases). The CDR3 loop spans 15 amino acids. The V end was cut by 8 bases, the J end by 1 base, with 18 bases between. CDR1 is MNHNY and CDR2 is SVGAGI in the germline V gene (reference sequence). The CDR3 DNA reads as TGTGCCAGCTTGTGGGGGCAAGGGAGTTCCTACGAGCAGTACTTC. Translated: CASLWGQGSSYEQYF.

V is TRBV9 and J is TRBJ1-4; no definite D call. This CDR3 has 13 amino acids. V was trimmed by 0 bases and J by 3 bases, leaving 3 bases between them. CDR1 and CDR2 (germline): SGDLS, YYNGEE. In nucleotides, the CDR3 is TGTGCCAGCAGCGTAGTCCCTAATGAAAAACTGTTTTTT. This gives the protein CASSVVPNEKLFF.

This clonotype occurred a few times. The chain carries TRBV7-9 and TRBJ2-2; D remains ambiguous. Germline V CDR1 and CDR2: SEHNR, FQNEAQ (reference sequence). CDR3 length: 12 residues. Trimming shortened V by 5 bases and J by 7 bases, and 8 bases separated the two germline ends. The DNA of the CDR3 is TGTGCCAGCAGCCCATGGAGCGGGGAGCTGTTTTTT. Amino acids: CASSPWSGELFF.

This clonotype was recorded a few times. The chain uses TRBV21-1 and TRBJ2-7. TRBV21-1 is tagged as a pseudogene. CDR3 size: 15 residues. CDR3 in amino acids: CASSKRRGSFYEQYF. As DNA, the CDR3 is TGTGCCAGCAGCAAACGGCGTGGTTCGTTCTACGAGCAGTACTTC.

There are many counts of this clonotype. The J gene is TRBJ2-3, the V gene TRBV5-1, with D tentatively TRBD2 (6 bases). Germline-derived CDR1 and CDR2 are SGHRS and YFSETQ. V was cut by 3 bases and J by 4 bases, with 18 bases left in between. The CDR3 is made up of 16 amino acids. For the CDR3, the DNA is TGCGCCAGCAGCTCCTCAGGTAGGGTAGCGGCAGATACGCAGTATTTT. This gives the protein CASSSSGRVAADTQYF. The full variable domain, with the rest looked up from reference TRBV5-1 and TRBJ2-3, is KAGVTQTPRYLIKTRGQQVTLSCSPISGHRSVSWYQQTPGQGLQFLFEYFSETQRNKGNFPGRFSGRQFSNSRSEMNVSTLELGDSALYLCASSSSGRVAADTQYFGPGTRLTVL.

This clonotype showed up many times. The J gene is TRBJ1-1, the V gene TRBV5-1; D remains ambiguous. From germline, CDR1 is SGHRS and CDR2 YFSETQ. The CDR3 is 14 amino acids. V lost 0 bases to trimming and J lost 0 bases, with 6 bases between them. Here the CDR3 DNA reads TGCGCCAGCAGCTTGGAACAGATGAACACTGAAGCTTTCTTT. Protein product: CASSLEQMNTEAFF.

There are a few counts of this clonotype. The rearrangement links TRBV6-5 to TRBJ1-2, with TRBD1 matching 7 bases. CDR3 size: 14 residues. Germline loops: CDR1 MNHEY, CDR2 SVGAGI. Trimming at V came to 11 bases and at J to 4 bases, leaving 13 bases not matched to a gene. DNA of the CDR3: TGTGCCGCCCGGGACAGCTCCTTAATCTATGGCTACACCTTC. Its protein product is CAARDSSLIYGYTF.

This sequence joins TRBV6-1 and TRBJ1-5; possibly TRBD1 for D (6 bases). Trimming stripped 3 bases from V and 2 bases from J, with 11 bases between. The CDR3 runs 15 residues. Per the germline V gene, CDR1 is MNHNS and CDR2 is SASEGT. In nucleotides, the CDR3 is TGTGCCAGCAGTGAGGGACAAGGGCGCAATCAGCCCCAGCATTTT. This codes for CASSEGQGRNQPQHF.

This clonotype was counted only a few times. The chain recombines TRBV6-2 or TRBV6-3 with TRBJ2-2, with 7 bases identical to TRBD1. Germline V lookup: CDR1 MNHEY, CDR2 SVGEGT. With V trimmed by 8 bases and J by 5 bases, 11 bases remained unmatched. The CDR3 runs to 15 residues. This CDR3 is CASWQTGIITGELFF. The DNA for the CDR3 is TGTGCCAGCTGGCAGACAGGGATAATAACCGGGGAGCTGTTTTTT.

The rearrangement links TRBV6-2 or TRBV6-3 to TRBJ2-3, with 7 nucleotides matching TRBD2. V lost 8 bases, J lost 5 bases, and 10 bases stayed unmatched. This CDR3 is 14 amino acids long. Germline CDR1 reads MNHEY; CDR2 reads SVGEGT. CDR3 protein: CASGPTSLRDTQYF. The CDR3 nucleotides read TGTGCCAGCGGCCCGACTAGCTTGAGAGATACGCAGTATTTT.

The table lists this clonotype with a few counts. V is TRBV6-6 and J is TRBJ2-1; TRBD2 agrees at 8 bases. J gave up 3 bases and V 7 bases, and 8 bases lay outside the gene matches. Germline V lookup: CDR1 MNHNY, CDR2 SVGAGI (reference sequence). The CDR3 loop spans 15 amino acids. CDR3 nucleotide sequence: TGTGCCAGCACCCCGGGGGGGAACTACTACAATGAGCAGTTCTTC. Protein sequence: CASTPGGNYYNEQFF.

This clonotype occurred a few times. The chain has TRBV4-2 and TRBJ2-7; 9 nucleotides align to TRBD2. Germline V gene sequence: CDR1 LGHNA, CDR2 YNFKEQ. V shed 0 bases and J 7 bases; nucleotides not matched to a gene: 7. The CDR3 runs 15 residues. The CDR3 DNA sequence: TGTGCCAGCAGCCAAGACGGACTAGCGCCGGTGGAGCAGTACTTC. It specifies CASSQDGLAPVEQYF.

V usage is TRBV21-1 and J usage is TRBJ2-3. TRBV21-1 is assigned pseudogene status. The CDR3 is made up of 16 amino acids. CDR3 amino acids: CASSMAARCRTDTQYF. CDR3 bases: TGTGCCAGCAGCATGGCCGCCAGGTGCCGTACAGATACGCAGTATTTT.

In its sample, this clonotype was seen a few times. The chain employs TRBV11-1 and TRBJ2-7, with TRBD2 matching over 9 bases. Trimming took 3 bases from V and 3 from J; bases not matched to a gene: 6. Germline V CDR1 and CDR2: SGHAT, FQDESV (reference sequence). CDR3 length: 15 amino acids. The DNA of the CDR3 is TGTGCCAGCAGCTTTCGACTAGCGGAGAACTACGAGCAGTACTTC. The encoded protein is CASSFRLAENYEQYF. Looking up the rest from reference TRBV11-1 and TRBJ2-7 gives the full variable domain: EAEVAQSPRYKITEKSQAVAFWCDPISGHATLYWYRQILGQGPELLVQFQDESVVDDSQLPKDRFSAERLKGVDSTLKIQPAELGDSAMYLCASSFRLAENYEQYFGPGTRLTVT.